This T cell receptor (beta chain) is drawn from a study of OX40 agonist ivuxolimab in advanced cancers. Trimming took 6 bases from V and 1 from J, leaving 12 bases between them. The length of the CDR3 is 14 residues. Germline loops: CDR1 MNHEY, CDR2 SVGAGI. General study points: Relative to CD4+ cells, CD8+ T cells on average had more expanded clones. Clonal expansion in partial responders at 0.1-3.0 mg/kg ranked among the lowest.

This clone was counted once. No antigen is known for it. Data came from immunoSEQ multiplex PCR; TCRdb stores just in-frame clones and leaves some out. The data hold tens of thousands of clones, with around 92% observed a single time. Source: CD4+ or CD8+ T cells sorted from blood, taken in a trial of the OX40 agonist ivuxolimab. This receptor was identified in an adult with an advanced solid tumor such as melanoma, head and neck, liver or kidney cancer. This chain connects TRBV6-5 to TRBJ1-1; D is perhaps TRBD1 (6 bases). As DNA, the CDR3 is TGTGCCAGCAGATACAGGGAGGGGAACACTGAAGCTTTCTTT. The encoded protein is CASRYREGNTEAFF.